The 23 T cell receptor beta chains reported below all come from one sample, sequenced in a study of CD8+ T cells in alopecia areata. Treatment indicated: oral pan-JAK inhibitor, 5-10 mg twice daily. Isolated RNA was reverse transcribed into cDNA used as the sequencing template. Method: immunoSEQ multiplex PCR; TCRdb's copy keeps in-frame clones and lacks some. This table has fewer than 250,000 clones, roughly 60% appearing once. This sample comprised CD4+ T cells sorted from blood, obtained at week 24, from a patient treated with tofacitinib. All receptors derive from a human donor with alopecia areata.

Written as DNA, the CDR3 is TGTGCCAGCAGTGAATCGCGGGACAACTATGGCTACACCTTC. Amino acid sequence: CASSESRDNYGYTF. V gene TRBV25-1 combines with J gene TRBJ1-2; D might be TRBD1 (5 bases). V lost 1 base, J lost 2 bases, and 8 bases lay in between. This CDR3 has 14 residues. Germline assignment: CDR1 MGHDK and CDR2 SYGVNS.

The rearrangement joins TRBV9 to TRBJ1-2; D gene unclear. This CDR3 contains 13 residues. The germline gives CDR1 SGDLS, CDR2 YYNGEE. V was cut by 0 bases and J by 0 bases, with 3 bases left in between. The CDR3 sequence is CASSVATNYGYTF. The CDR3 DNA reads as TGTGCCAGCAGCGTAGCGACTAACTATGGCTACACCTTC. Together with reference TRBV9 and TRBJ1-2, the CDR3 gives the full variable domain: DSGVTQTPKHLITATGQRVTLRCSPRSGDLSVYWYQQSLDQGLQFLIQYYNGEERAKGNILERFSAQQFPDLHSELNLSSLELGDSALYFCASSVATNYGYTFGSGTRLTVV.

This clone occurred once. This chain links TRBV28 with TRBJ2-5; D is unclear. This CDR3 is built from 13 residues. V lost 7 bases, J lost 0 bases, and 9 bases lay in between. Germline loops: CDR1 MDHEN, CDR2 SYDVKM. The CDR3 DNA follows: TGTGCCAGCACCGCCGGGTACCAAGAGACCCAGTACTTC. It specifies CASTAGYQETQYF.

In this sample, this clone turned up a few times. The chain couples TRBV7-9 to TRBJ2-1; perhaps TRBD1 as D (6 bases). CDR1 and CDR2 from the germline V gene are SEHNR and FQNEAQ (reference sequence). CDR3 length equals 15 residues. Trimming stripped 6 bases from V and 1 base from J, with 13 bases between. CDR3: CASRLQGSSYNEQFF. CDR3 bases: TGTGCCAGCAGGCTACAGGGCTCTTCCTACAATGAGCAGTTCTTC. Full variable domain (outside the CDR3, taken from reference TRBV7-9 and TRBJ2-1): DTGVSQNPRHKITKRGQNVTFRCDPISEHNRLYWYRQTLGQGPEFLTYFQNEAQLEKSRLLSDRFSAERPKGSFSTLEIQRTEQGDSAMYLCASRLQGSSYNEQFFGPGTRLTVL.

The chain uses TRBV5-1 and TRBJ1-2; D is undetermined. Germline CDR1 SGHRS, CDR2 YFSETQ. The CDR3 contains 13 residues. Trimming took off 0 bases at V and 3 bases at J, with 6 bases between the two ends. The CDR3 here is CASSLDPDYGYTF. The CDR3 DNA reads TGCGCCAGCAGCTTGGACCCCGACTATGGCTACACCTTC.

The genes are TRBV6-5 and TRBJ1-1, with D unclear. Trimming left V 6 bases short and J 7 bases short, with 18 bases between. Germline V gives CDR1 MNHEY, CDR2 SVGAGI. This CDR3 region has 14 residues. The CDR3 nucleotides read TGTGCCAGCAGGCAGGTTAGGGCGAAGAATGAAGCTTTCTTT. Amino acid sequence: CASRQVRAKNEAFF.

The chain joins TRBV29-1 to TRBJ2-1, with TRBD2 as a possible D gene (6 bases). The germline gives CDR1 SQVTM, CDR2 ANQGSEA. With 3 bases removed from V and 7 bases from J, the gap between germline ends came to 16 bases. CDR3 length: 14 amino acids. The CDR3 spells CSVDRPGRGNEQFF. For the CDR3, the DNA is TGCAGCGTTGATCGGCCCGGTCGGGGGAATGAGCAGTTCTTC.

On this clone itself: A junction end diverges from the germline sequence, so it may reflect a read error. The chain links TRBV15 to TRBJ1-1; unclear D gene. Germline CDR1 and CDR2: LNHNV and YYDKDF (reference sequence). The CDR3 loop spans 11 amino acids. The CDR3 reads CATSRGKLKGF. For the CDR3, the DNA is TGTGCCACCAGCAGAGGTAAACTAAAGGGTTTT.

This clone was recorded a few times. This rearrangement joins TRBV10-3 to TRBJ2-5, with D maybe TRBD1 (5 bases). Germline CDR1 reads ENHRY; CDR2 reads SYGVKD. This CDR3 contains 14 residues. V was trimmed by 6 bases and J by 2 bases, leaving 13 bases between them. CDR3 amino acids: CAISLGQAQETQYF. CDR3 sequence (DNA): TGTGCCATCAGCCTGGGGCAGGCGCAAGAGACCCAGTACTTC.

This chain links TRBV7-2 with TRBJ2-7; 9 bases are a match to TRBD1. The J segment lost 0 bases and the V segment lost 2 bases, leaving 2 bases of the junction unmatched. The CDR3 loop spans 15 amino acids. The germline CDR1 and CDR2 sequences are SGHTA and FQGNSA. CDR3 DNA: TGTGCCAGCAGCTTATGGGACAGGGACTCCTACGAGCAGTACTTC. Translated: CASSLWDRDSYEQYF.

The chain couples TRBV29-1 to TRBJ2-7; D ambiguous. In germline, CDR1 is SQVTM, CDR2 ANQGSEA. The CDR3 sequence is 13 residues long. The CDR3 sequence is CGFPIDSNYEQYF. CDR3 nucleotide sequence: TGCGGCTTTCCCATCGACTCAAACTACGAGCAGTACTTC.

The chain has TRBV30 and TRBJ2-1, with unresolved D. This CDR3 has 13 amino acids. Trimming removed 2 bases from V and 7 bases from J, with 12 bases in between. CDR1 is GTSNPN, CDR2 SVGIG, per germline (reference sequence). CDR3 amino acids: CAWSPIAPNEQFF. CDR3 nucleotide sequence: TGTGCCTGGAGTCCCATTGCCCCGAATGAGCAGTTCTTC.

Only a few counts were recorded for this clone. The genes are TRBV6-5 and TRBJ1-2, with D uncertain. V dropped 10 bases and J dropped 6 bases, with 12 bases sitting between them. Per the germline V gene, CDR1 is MNHEY and CDR2 is SVGAGI. The CDR3 is 11 residues long. CDR3 nucleotide sequence: TGTGCCACCACCACCGGTCATGGCTACACCTTC. Residues: CATTTGHGYTF.

CDR3 amino acids: CASSGTSNQPQHF. In nucleotides, the CDR3 is TGTGCCAGCAGTGGAACTAGCAATCAGCCCCAGCATTTT. V gene TRBV2 combines with J gene TRBJ1-5; D is unresolved. The V gene lost 4 bases and the J gene lost 0 bases, with 4 bases spanning the gap. CDR1 SNHLY and CDR2 FYNNEI come from the germline V gene. This CDR3 spans 13 amino acids. The full variable domain, completed using reference TRBV2 and TRBJ1-5, is EPEVTQTPSHQVTQMGQEVILRCVPISNHLYFYWYRQILGQKVEFLVSFYNNEISEKSEIFDDQFSVERPDGSNFTLKIRSTKLEDSAMYFCASSGTSNQPQHFGDGTRLSIL.

This chain joins TRBV11-2 and TRBJ2-7, with TRBD1 matching over 8 bases. The CDR3 is 15 amino acids. V lost 1 base and J lost 2; bases outside the gene matches: 4. The germline V gene encodes CDR1 SGHAT and CDR2 FQNNGV. For the CDR3, the DNA is TGTGCCAGCAGCTTAGTCCAGGGACAGGCCTACGAGCAGTACTTC. This codes for CASSLVQGQAYEQYF.

This clone was found a few times. The V gene is TRBV7-3, the J gene TRBJ2-1; 10 bases align to TRBD1. CDR3 length: 16 amino acids. The germline CDR1 and CDR2 sequences are SGHTA and FQGTGA. After removal of 5 bases from V and 10 bases from J, the junction contained 14 bases not matched to a gene. As DNA, the CDR3 is TGTGCCAGCAGCCCGTTCGGCGGGACAGGGGCCAACGAGCAGTTCTTC. It codes for CASSPFGGTGANEQFF.

This clone has only one observation. The V and J genes are TRBV29-1 and TRBJ1-1, with 12 bases fitting TRBD1. The trim removed 2 bases at V and 3 bases at J, leaving 16 bases unmatched. CDR1 and CDR2 (germline): SQVTM, ANQGSEA. The CDR3 spans 19 residues. The CDR3 sequence: CSVEIRDRGRRYLDTEAFF. CDR3 coding DNA: TGCAGCGTTGAAATCCGGGACAGGGGGCGCAGGTATTTGGACACTGAAGCTTTCTTT.

The chain combines TRBV11-3 with TRBJ2-6, with D hard to call. Per the germline V gene, CDR1 is SGHNT and CDR2 is YENEEA. Trimming took 3 bases from V and 0 from J, leaving 6 bases between them. This CDR3 region has 15 residues. The CDR3 loop reads CASSFYSSGANVLTF. In DNA, the CDR3 is TGTGCCAGCAGCTTCTACAGCTCTGGGGCCAACGTCCTGACTTTC.

This clone was found a few times. The rearrangement links TRBV7-3 to TRBJ2-6; D call uncertain. Germline CDR1 and CDR2: SGHTA and FQGTGA. CDR3 length: 15 residues. V was trimmed by 5 bases and J by 0 bases, leaving 8 bases between them. The CDR3 is CASSQMGSGANVLTF. The CDR3 DNA sequence: TGTGCCAGCAGCCAGATGGGCTCTGGGGCCAACGTCCTGACTTTC.

This clone was detected a few times. The rearrangement links TRBV10-3 to TRBJ2-3, with D possibly matching TRBD1 (6 bases). Trimming took 4 bases from V and 5 from J, leaving 16 bases between them. This CDR3 has 15 amino acids. Germline V gene data show CDR1 as ENHRY and CDR2 as SYGVKD. CDR3 loop: CAISAAQGPGDTQYF. DNA of the CDR3: TGTGCCATCAGTGCGGCCCAGGGGCCTGGAGATACGCAGTATTTT.

This clone was counted only a few times. The chain uses TRBV10-1 and TRBJ1-5; possible D gene TRBD1, 5 bases. The CDR3 contains 13 residues. Trimming removed 5 bases from V and 3 bases from J, with 8 bases in between. Germline CDR1 reads WNHNN; CDR2 reads SYGVQD (reference sequence). CDR3 sequence: CASSSGPNQPQHF. DNA of the CDR3: TGCGCCAGCAGTTCAGGGCCCAATCAGCCCCAGCATTTT.

This chain links TRBV18 with TRBJ2-1; D remains unclear. This CDR3 contains 15 residues. V lost 2 bases and J 3 bases, leaving 11 bases between the germline ends. Germline V gene lookup returns CDR1 KGHSH and CDR2 LQKENI. CDR3 in DNA: TGTGCCAGCTCACCATTAAGGCCAGACTACAATGAGCAGTTCTTC. Its protein is CASSPLRPDYNEQFF.

This clone was seen more than once but under ten times. The gene calls are TRBV4-1 and TRBJ2-4; TRBD2 might be the D (6 bases). Trimming removed 4 bases at V and 0 bases at J, with 16 bases between. CDR3 length: 17 residues. Germline CDR1 MGHRA, CDR2 YSYEKL. For the CDR3, the DNA is TGCGCCAGCAGCCGCATAACGGGGGACGTAGCCAAAAACATTCAGTACTTC. Translated, it gives CASSRITGDVAKNIQYF.